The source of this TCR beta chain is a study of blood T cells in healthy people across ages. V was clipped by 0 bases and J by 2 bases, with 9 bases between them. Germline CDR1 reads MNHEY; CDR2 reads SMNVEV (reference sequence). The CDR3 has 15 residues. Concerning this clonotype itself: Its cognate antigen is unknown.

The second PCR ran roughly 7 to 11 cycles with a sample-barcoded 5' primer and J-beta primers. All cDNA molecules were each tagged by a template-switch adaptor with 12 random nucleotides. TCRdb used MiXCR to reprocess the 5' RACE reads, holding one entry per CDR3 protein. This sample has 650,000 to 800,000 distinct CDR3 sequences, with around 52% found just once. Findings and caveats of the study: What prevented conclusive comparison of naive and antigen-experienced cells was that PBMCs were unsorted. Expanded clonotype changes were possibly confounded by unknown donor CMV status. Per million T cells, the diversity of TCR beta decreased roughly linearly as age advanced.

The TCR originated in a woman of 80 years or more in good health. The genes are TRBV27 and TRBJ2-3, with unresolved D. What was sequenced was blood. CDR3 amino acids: CASSLSVVPTDTQYF. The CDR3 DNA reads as TGTGCCAGCAGTTTATCGGTAGTCCCCACAGATACGCAGTATTTT.